This record looks at one T cell receptor beta chain sequence and its context. Its antigen is not identified. This sample was included in a study of long-term antiretroviral therapy in people with HIV. Germline CDR1 reads MDHEN; CDR2 reads SYDVKM. Unmatched junction bases numbered 4, after V lost 1 base and J lost 5 bases. This CDR3 is 16 amino acids long. This was the immunoSEQ v3.0 assay at survey level. TCRdb keeps only in-frame clones here, not all; method: immunoSEQ multiplex PCR. The sample records 40,000 to 60,000 clones, around 84% being singletons. Study findings and constraints: Every time point showed a repertoire led by clones expanded before ART.

V usage is TRBV28 and J usage is TRBJ2-2; 10 nucleotides align to TRBD1. The clonotype comes from a woman in her late teens or twenties with HIV. Sequencing was performed on unsorted PBMCs, taken 0.8 years after starting antiretroviral therapy. The CDR3 region has the DNA TGTGCCAGCAGTTTATTCCGGACAGGGGGTACCGGGGAGCTGTTTTTT. It is translated as CASSLFRTGGTGELFF.